What follows are 16 T cell receptor beta chains derived from one specimen sequenced in a study of T cell repertoires in cytomegalovirus infection (dated by TCRdb to about 2019). TCRdb shows the sequencer as Illumina HiSeq 1500. Using fastp at Q25 and MiXCR, TCRdb reprocessed the public reads and kept productive beta chains. Every entry covers one CDR3 protein and lists the most common genes and DNA from its rows. This sample is represented by about 360,000 distinct CDR3 sequences; 15% to 20% of them were singletons. Roughly 8.7% of the sample is in the top ten clones. Sequenced: PBMCs. Every receptor here comes from a human donor in good health (CMV status not recorded). Some clones in this sample may be carry-over from other donors' samples.

The rearrangement links TRBV28 to TRBJ1-5; D gene uncertain. CDR3 length equals 15 residues. V was shortened by 3 bases and J by 9 bases, with 18 bases between the two germline ends. CDR1 is MDHEN, CDR2 SYDVKM, per germline. The CDR3 region is CASSFRYRLKGPQHF. CDR3 nucleotides: TGTGCCAGCAGTTTTCGCTACCGTCTAAAGGGGCCCCAGCATTTT.

The V gene is TRBV9, the J gene TRBJ1-1, with D possibly TRBD1 on 5 matching bases. The CDR3 runs 15 residues. The germline CDR1 and CDR2 sequences are SGDLS and YYNGEE. Trimming shortened V by 3 bases and J by 2 bases, and 14 bases separated the two germline ends. The CDR3 bases are TGTGCCAGCAGCGGGAACCCCGGGGGAAACACTGAAGCTTTCTTT. Amino acids: CASSGNPGGNTEAFF.

The rearrangement uses TRBV30 and TRBJ1-6; TRBD1 might be the D (5 bases). Germline CDR1 is GTSNPN and CDR2 is SVGIG (reference sequence). Trimming took off 2 bases at V and 7 bases at J, with 12 bases between the two ends. This CDR3 has 14 residues. The CDR3 sequence is CAWSPPGRNSPLHF. The CDR3 coding sequence is TGTGCCTGGAGTCCCCCGGGACGCAATTCACCCCTCCACTTT.

This clonotype occurred a few times. The chain links TRBV15 to TRBJ1-2; D might be TRBD1 (6 bases). The CDR3 totals 14 residues. Trimming took off 8 bases at V and 4 bases at J, with 17 bases between the two ends. Germline loops: CDR1 LNHNV, CDR2 YYDKDF (reference sequence). CDR3 in DNA: TGTGCCACCGCGCGAATGAGGGACACCTATGGCTACACCTTC. Translation: CATARMRDTYGYTF.

This clonotype has only a few counts. J is TRBJ2-3 and V is TRBV19; no clear D. This CDR3 comprises 11 residues. Trimming removed 3 bases at V and 7 bases at J, with 5 bases between. Germline V lookup: CDR1 LNHDA, CDR2 SQIVND (reference sequence). The CDR3: CASSIGNTQYF. In nucleotides, the CDR3 is TGTGCCAGTAGTATCGGAAATACGCAGTATTTT. Based on the CDR3 plus reference TRBV19 and TRBJ2-3, the full variable domain is DGGITQSPKYLFRKEGQNVTLSCEQNLNHDAMYWYRQDPGQGLRLIYYSQIVNDFQKGDIAEGYSVSREKKESFPLTVTSAQKNPTAFYLCASSIGNTQYFGPGTRLTVL.

This clonotype has a handful of counts. The rearrangement links TRBV7-9 to TRBJ2-7; TRBD1 aligns across 10 bases. CDR1 and CDR2 from the germline V gene are SEHNR and FQNEAQ (reference sequence). Trimming cost V 5 bases and J 3 bases; bases outside gene matches: 7. This CDR3 contains 15 residues. CDR3 nucleotides: TGTGCCAGCAGCGGCCGGACAGGGGGTGGCTACGAGCAGTACTTC. Residues: CASSGRTGGGYEQYF.

This clonotype was observed a handful of times. The gene calls are TRBV2 and TRBJ2-6, with D hard to call. V was clipped by 5 bases and J by 0 bases, with 11 bases between them. CDR1 SNHLY and CDR2 FYNNEI come from the germline V gene. The CDR3 runs 16 residues. The CDR3 bases are TGTGCCAGCAGTCGAACAGCCCCCTCTGGGGCCAACGTCCTGACTTTC. Amino acids: CASSRTAPSGANVLTF.

This chain connects TRBV20-1 to TRBJ1-1; D not resolved. This CDR3 has 14 residues. V was clipped by 6 bases and J by 0 bases, with 14 bases between them. Germline V gene lookup returns CDR1 DFQATT and CDR2 SNEGSKA (reference sequence). This chain's CDR3 is CSAPRTGLNTEAFF. The CDR3, as DNA: TGCAGTGCCCCCCGAACCGGCTTGAACACTGAAGCTTTCTTT.

This clonotype was recorded many times. The CDR3 region is CASSFGTVTYNEQFF. For the CDR3, the DNA is TGTGCCAGCAGTTTTGGAACAGTTACCTACAATGAGCAGTTCTTC. The V call is TRBV12-3 or TRBV12-4, the J call TRBJ2-1; D is undetermined. This CDR3 has 15 amino acids. Trimming removed 3 bases from V and 2 bases from J, with 11 bases in between.

This clonotype was seen more than once but under ten times. The chain uses TRBV2 and TRBJ1-5; tentative D call: TRBD1 (5 bases). Trimming took off 6 bases at V and 2 bases at J, with 8 bases between the two ends. The CDR3 loop spans 13 amino acids. In germline, CDR1 is SNHLY, CDR2 FYNNEI. The CDR3 region is CASRIQGNQPQHF. The DNA for the CDR3 is TGTGCCAGCAGGATACAGGGCAATCAGCCCCAGCATTTT. The entire variable domain, with the rest obtained from reference TRBV2 and TRBJ1-5, is as follows: EPEVTQTPSHQVTQMGQEVILRCVPISNHLYFYWYRQILGQKVEFLVSFYNNEISEKSEIFDDQFSVERPDGSNFTLKIRSTKLEDSAMYFCASRIQGNQPQHFGDGTRLSIL.

The rearrangement uses TRBV4-2 and TRBJ1-6, with a tentative D call TRBD1 (5 bases). The germline V and J ends were trimmed by 1 base and 9 bases, with 13 bases remaining between them. The germline V gene has CDR1 LGHNA and CDR2 YNFKEQ. The CDR3 spans 15 residues. CDR3 region: CASSQAGLYGSPLHF. CDR3 nucleotides: TGTGCCAGCAGCCAAGCGGGGCTATACGGTTCACCCCTCCACTTT.

This clonotype was observed many times. V and J are TRBV7-2 and TRBJ2-7; TRBD2 aligns across 10 bases. V gave up 5 bases and J gave up 3 bases; unmatched junction bases: 4. The CDR3 runs to 14 residues. Germline assignment: CDR1 SGHTA and CDR2 FQGNSA. The CDR3 loop is CASSLQRGGYEQYF. CDR3 nucleotides: TGTGCCAGCAGCCTCCAGCGGGGGGGCTACGAGCAGTACTTC.

The chain combines TRBV6-5 with TRBJ2-3, with a tentative D call TRBD1 (6 bases). This CDR3 contains 13 residues. CDR1 and CDR2 from the germline V gene are MNHEY and SVGAGI. The V end was cut by 6 bases, the J end by 9 bases, with 16 bases between. The CDR3: CASSRDITYTQYF. Here the CDR3 DNA reads TGTGCCAGCAGCCGGGACATTACTTACACGCAGTATTTT.

This clonotype has just a few counts. The chain uses TRBV7-9 and TRBJ2-7, with D perhaps TRBD1 or TRBD2 (6 bases each). The CDR3 spans 20 residues. The germline gives CDR1 SEHNR, CDR2 FQNEAQ (reference sequence). Trimming took off 5 bases at V and 1 base at J, with 30 bases between the two ends. CDR3 region: CASSGEAAPGTRFISYEQYF. As DNA, the CDR3 is TGTGCCAGCAGCGGGGAGGCTGCGCCCGGGACACGCTTTATTTCCTACGAGCAGTACTTC.

This clonotype has a count of ten or more. The chain has TRBV12-3 or TRBV12-4 and TRBJ1-5, with 9 bases that match TRBD1. V shed 4 bases, J shed 4 bases, and the junction held 5 bases outside the gene matches. The CDR3 contains 15 residues. For the CDR3, the DNA is TGTGCCAGCAGTTATGGGGACAGGGCTAATCAGCCCCAGCATTTT. Amino acid sequence: CASSYGDRANQPQHF.

Only a few counts were recorded for this clonotype. The chain employs TRBV6-5 and TRBJ2-3; 13 bases line up with TRBD2. The CDR3 has 16 residues. CDR1 and CDR2 (germline): MNHEY, SVGAGI. V was clipped by 6 bases and J by 5 bases; unmatched bases: 8. CDR3 amino acids: CASSQGLAGILDTQYF. DNA of the CDR3: TGTGCCAGCAGCCAGGGACTAGCGGGAATTTTAGATACGCAGTATTTT.